This TCR beta chain was profiled in a study of cytomegalovirus exposure and HLA in healthy donors. Study conclusions and caveats: A missense variant in DCLRE1C was later tied to TCR beta V- and J-gene trimming.

A word on this clone: As yet, its antigen is unknown.

Both 60 Vbeta primers and 13 Jbeta primers went into the PCR. Assay: immunoSEQ multiplex PCR; the TCRdb copy retains only in-frame clones and omits some. The data contain 250,000 to 350,000 clones, 80% of them singletons. This CDR3 contains 13 residues. V was clipped by 3 bases and J by 2 bases, with 11 bases between them. Germline lookup yields CDR1 GTSNPN and CDR2 SVGIG (reference sequence). The source of this sequence is a girl aged 2-10 years in good health and CMV-seronegative. J is TRBJ2-7 and V is TRBV30, with a possible D match to TRBD1 (6 bases). The sequenced material came from PBMCs. This chain's CDR3 is CAWRGTGTYEQYF. CDR3 nucleotide sequence: TGTGCCTGGAGGGGAACAGGGACCTACGAGCAGTACTTC.